These T cell receptor beta chains were read from a single sample in a study of T-cell reconstitution after alpha-beta-depleted transplantation in children. A single record per CDR3 protein comes from TCRdb applying MiXCR to the PCR reads. This sample has under 150,000 distinct CDR3 sequences, with 9.5% to 10% found just once. The source was PBMCs, mostly from graft donor cells, collected 180 days after TCRalphabeta/CD19-depleted stem cell transplant. The receptors originated from a girl under two years old who had a stem cell transplant for combined immunodeficiency, so the T cells may come from the graft donor. The conserved cysteine and the conserved F or W are not part of the CDR3 here. The order of the fields is CDR3 protein, clone size, V gene, J gene. Clone size is shown for a subset of rows, as once, few, many or a class of expanded clone.

TSSVRRNQPQH	.	TRBV7-2	TRBJ1-5
ASSPALHGELF	few	TRBV12-3/TRBV12-4	TRBJ1-4
SAGQGVYQPQH	many	TRBV20-1	TRBJ1-5
ASSQGTNNYEQF	few	TRBV3-1	TRBJ2-1
ASSLILNEQF	many	TRBV11-2	TRBJ2-1
ASSFDGSTPSIQY	.	TRBV5-5	TRBJ2-4
SANRGTSTDTQY	.	TRBV20-1	TRBJ2-3
ASSLSVLEQF	.	TRBV12-3/TRBV12-4	TRBJ2-1
ASSQLLGLVRTGELF	many	TRBV4-3	TRBJ2-2
ASSLERAGVHTDTQY	few	TRBV11-2	TRBJ2-3
ASSLSLPTSGREETQY	few	TRBV3-1	TRBJ2-5